These T cell receptor beta chains were read from a single sample in a study of radiotherapy plus CTLA-4 blockade in lung cancer. This table comes from immunoSEQ multiplex PCR, and its TCRdb copy is limited to in-frame clones, with some not included. This sample has some 62,000 clones, with 77% found just once. The sample was peripheral blood, taken from a patient treated with radiotherapy plus ipilimumab. The receptor source for this set is a human donor with non-small cell lung cancer who had a complete response to radiotherapy plus ipilimumab. Both conserved end residues are part of each CDR3.

CDR3 protein	V gene
CASSRQDNTEAFF	TRBV9
CASSLGTVDQPQHF	TRBV5-6
CASSESLNNEQFF	TRBV10-1
CASSETWRAASYEQYF	TRBV6-1
CASSLSAGALNEQFF	TRBV5-4
CASSAGQEYGYTF	TRBV18
CASSPRSGTGEETQYF	TRBV4-3
CASSSSGAVGNEQFF	TRBV7-9
CASSFQWQDTQYF	TRBV7-7
CASSEGGSGAYGYTF	TRBV2
CASSSPVQGSEKLFF	TRBV28
CASSFPLNTEAFF	TRBV19
CASSFTSGSYEQYF	TRBV5-1
CASSPQGYTGELFF	TRBV2
CASSYQGGGNTIYF	TRBV6-6
CASSTLLESQPQHF	TRBV6-6
CASSLFPGADTQYF	TRBV27
CASSYRGQRYGYTF	TRBV6-5
CASSPAAQSNEKLFF	TRBV18
CASSLDKGAPYNEQFF	TRBV11-3
CASSSDGRRYGYTF	TRBV6-5
CASSGVRAGAVSNQPQHF	TRBV2
CASRASSQGASYNEQFF	TRBV6-4
CASSLTIMGTAKNYGYTF	TRBV4-1
CASSSGQGADIQYF	TRBV6-6
CASSFRGANVNTEAFF	TRBV6-5
CASSPLWSVGGNNEQFF	TRBV27
CASSLARQGGKSPLHF	TRBV7-6
CASSSDPSNQPQHF	TRBV7-2
CASSPGPTNYGYTF	TRBV18
CASCLTGQSNQPQHF	TRBV6-1
CASSLRTGVGDEKLFF	TRBV14
CATSKPLGTDYNEQFF	TRBV15
CASSQVGGGLDEQFF	TRBV4-3
CASSLEGQGRTGELFF	TRBV7-4
CASSYHRGDTQYF	TRBV25-1
CASNPGAGGSGNTIYF	TRBV9
CASSKGTTNTGELFF	TRBV19
CASSLGRLNTEAFF	TRBV5-6
CASSFVGSAGNTIYF	TRBV11-3
CALEAGEPPDTQYF	TRBV30
CASGRGTGGETGELFF	TRBV5-1
CASSPDNYGYTF	TRBV18
CASSEDSNYGYTF	TRBV18
CASSLGAGTVYEQYF	TRBV5-1